The source of this TCR beta chain is a study of PD-L1 blockade in urothelial cancer. Overall study: In terms of prior chemotherapy, patients had received 0 to 3 regimens. The study, taken as a whole, reports: TCR clonality was measured in pretreatment peripheral blood. Clonality below the median predicted better survival.

Sequencing was performed with immunoSEQ multiplex PCR; in TCRdb, only in-frame clones are kept and a portion is missing. The sample shows around 100,000 clones, about 91% of them seen only once. Note on this clone: What it recognizes is unknown.

The sequence derives from a woman older than 75 with urothelial cancer. The sequencing used PBMCs, collected around atezolizumab (anti-PD-L1) treatment.

The DNA for the CDR3 is TGTGCCAGCAGTGGAGGTAACAGGGGAGACACTGAAGCTTTCTTT. This encodes CASSGGNRGDTEAFF. This chain connects TRBV2 to TRBJ1-1; 7 bases agree with TRBD1. Germline-derived CDR1 and CDR2 are SNHLY and FYNNEI. V lost 4 bases to trimming and J lost 3 bases; unmatched junction nucleotides: 8. The CDR3 has 15 amino acids.